The clone carrying this T cell receptor (beta chain) was recorded a few times. Using RNA transcripts as the source, TCR beta CDR3 regions were amplified. TCR CDR3 underwent first-round RT-PCR with the HTBI primer set. TCRdb used MiXCR to reprocess the multiplex PCR reads, holding one entry per CDR3 protein. This table has roughly 840,000 distinct CDR3 sequences, 38% appearing once. The data were obtained in a study of T cells in Graves' hyperthyroidism and ophthalmopathy. In the study overall: Before any treatment, at initial diagnosis, peripheral blood was collected.

Hyperthyroidism had been newly diagnosed in patients aged 18 to 65, and its duration was under 2 months. Orbital computed tomography and thyroid ultrasound, together with serum TRAb and thyroxine and clinical symptoms, were used for diagnoses. Germline V gives CDR1 LGHNA, CDR2 YSLEER. This CDR3 has 15 residues. Trimming removed 0 bases from V and 4 bases from J, with 12 bases in between. This receptor was identified in a man younger than 35 with Graves' hyperthyroidism. V is TRBV4-3 and J is TRBJ1-2; D is uncertain. Sequenced input: blood. CDR3 protein: CASSQDQAQTYGYTF. For the CDR3, the DNA is TGCGCCAGCAGCCAAGATCAGGCACAAACCTATGGCTACACCTTC.